This T cell receptor (beta chain) derives from a study of T cell responses to AZD1222 COVID-19 vaccine. Study results and caveats: Reports indicate that nearly half of spike-specific TCRs are directed at unmutated variant regions. Donors were chiefly white British, with a greater number of females, and clonal diversity was perhaps underestimated.

The V end lost 6 bases, the J end lost 1 base, and 13 bases lay between the germline ends. In germline, CDR1 is MDHEN, CDR2 SYDVKM. The CDR3 runs to 14 residues. The table came from immunoSEQ multiplex PCR; TCRdb's copy has only in-frame clones and leaves some out. The table has roughly 80,000 clones, 88% seen once; the top ten hold approximately 4.8%. Of note for this clone: Its antigen is still unknown.

This TCR came from an adult in good health. Material: peripheral blood, obtained on day 0 of MenACWY control vaccination. V is TRBV28 and J is TRBJ2-7; no firm D call. CDR3 residues: CASSLDQNSYEQYF. In DNA form, the CDR3 reads TGTGCCAGCAGCCTTGATCAGAATTCCTACGAGCAGTACTTC.